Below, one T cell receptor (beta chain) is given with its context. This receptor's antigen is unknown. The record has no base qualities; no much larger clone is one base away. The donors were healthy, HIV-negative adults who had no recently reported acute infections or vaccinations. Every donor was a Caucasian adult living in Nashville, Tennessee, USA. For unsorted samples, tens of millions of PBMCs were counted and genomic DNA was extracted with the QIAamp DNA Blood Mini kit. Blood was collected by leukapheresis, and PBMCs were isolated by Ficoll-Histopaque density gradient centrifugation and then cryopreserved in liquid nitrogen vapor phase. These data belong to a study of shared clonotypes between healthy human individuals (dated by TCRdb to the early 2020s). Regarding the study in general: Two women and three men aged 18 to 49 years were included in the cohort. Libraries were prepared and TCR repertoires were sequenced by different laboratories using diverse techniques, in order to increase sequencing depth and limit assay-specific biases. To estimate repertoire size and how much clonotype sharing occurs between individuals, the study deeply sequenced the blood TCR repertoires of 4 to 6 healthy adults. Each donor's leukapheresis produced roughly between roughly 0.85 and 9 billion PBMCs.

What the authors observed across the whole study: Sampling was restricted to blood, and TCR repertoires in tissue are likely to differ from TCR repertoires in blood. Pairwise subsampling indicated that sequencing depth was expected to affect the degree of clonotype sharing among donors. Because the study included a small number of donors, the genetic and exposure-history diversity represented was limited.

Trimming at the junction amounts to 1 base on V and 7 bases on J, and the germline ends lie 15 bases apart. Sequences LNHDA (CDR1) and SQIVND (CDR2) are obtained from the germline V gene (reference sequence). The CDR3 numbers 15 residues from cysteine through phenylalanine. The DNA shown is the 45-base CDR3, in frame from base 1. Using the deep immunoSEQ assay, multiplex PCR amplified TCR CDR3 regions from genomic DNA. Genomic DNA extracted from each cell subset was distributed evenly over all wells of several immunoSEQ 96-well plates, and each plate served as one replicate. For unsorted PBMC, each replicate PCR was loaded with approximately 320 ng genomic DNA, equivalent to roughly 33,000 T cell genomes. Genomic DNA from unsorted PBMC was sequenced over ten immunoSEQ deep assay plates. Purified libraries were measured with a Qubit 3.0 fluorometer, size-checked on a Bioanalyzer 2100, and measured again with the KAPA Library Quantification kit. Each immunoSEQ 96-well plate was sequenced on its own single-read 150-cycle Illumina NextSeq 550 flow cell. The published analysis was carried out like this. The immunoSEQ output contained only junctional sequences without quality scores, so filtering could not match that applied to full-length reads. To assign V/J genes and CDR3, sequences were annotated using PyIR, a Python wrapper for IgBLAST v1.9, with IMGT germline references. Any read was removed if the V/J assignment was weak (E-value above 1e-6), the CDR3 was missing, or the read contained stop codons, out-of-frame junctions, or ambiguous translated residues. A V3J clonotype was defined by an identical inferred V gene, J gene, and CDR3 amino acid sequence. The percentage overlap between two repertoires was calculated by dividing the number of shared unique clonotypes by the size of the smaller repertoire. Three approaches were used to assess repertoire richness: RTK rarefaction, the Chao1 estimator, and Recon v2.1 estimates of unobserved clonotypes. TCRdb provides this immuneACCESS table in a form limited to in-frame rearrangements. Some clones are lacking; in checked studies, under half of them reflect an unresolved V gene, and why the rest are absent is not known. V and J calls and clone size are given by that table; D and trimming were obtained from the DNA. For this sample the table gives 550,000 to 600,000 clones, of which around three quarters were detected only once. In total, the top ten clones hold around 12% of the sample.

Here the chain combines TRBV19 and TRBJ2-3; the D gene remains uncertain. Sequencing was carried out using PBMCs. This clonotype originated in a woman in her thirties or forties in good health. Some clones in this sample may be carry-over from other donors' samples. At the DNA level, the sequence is TGTGCCAGTAGTATAGCTCAAGGGCTGCTGTATACGCAGTATTTT. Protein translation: CASSIAQGLLYTQYF.